This T cell receptor (beta chain) was obtained from a study of cytomegalovirus exposure and HLA in healthy donors. Germline assignment: CDR1 LNHDA and CDR2 SQIVND (reference sequence). This CDR3 region has 14 residues. V shed 1 base and J shed 5 bases, with 11 bases lying between them. Study-wide results and caveats: CMV serostatus was the only recorded immune exposure for donors. Accurate prediction of most subjects' HLA-A and HLA-B alleles from TCR beta sequences was reported. Most likely, a cluster of highly shared sequence variants arose as a sequencing artifact. Diagnosis of cytomegalovirus status made by the classifier reportedly showed high specificity and sensitivity.

Amplification used 60 Vbeta primers and 13 Jbeta primers. Assay: immunoSEQ multiplex PCR; the TCRdb copy retains only in-frame clones and omits some. The table has over 100,000 clones, less than 80% seen once. A word on this clone: Antigen unknown.

J is TRBJ2-5 and V is TRBV19, with no clear D. This TCR was recovered from a man in his forties in good health and CMV-seropositive. Sequenced material: PBMCs. The CDR3 loop reads CASSIVLSAETQYF. The CDR3 DNA is TGTGCCAGTAGTATAGTTCTGTCTGCGGAGACCCAGTACTTC.